This TCR beta chain was retrieved from a study of Ad26.COV2.S vaccination and SARS-CoV-2 variants. This CDR3 spans 14 amino acids. The V end lost 1 base, the J end lost 5 bases, and 14 bases lay between the germline ends. CDR1 and CDR2 from the germline V gene are GTSNPN and SVGIG (reference sequence). Generated by immunoSEQ multiplex PCR, the TCRdb table keeps only in-frame clones and is missing some. The sample contains about 180,000 clones, around 88% of which appear only once. Study-wide points: Vaccine and placebo recipients had comparable breadth of non-spike TCRs. Vaccine recipients surpassed placebo recipients in spike-specific TCR breadth. Analyses of TCR breadth and depth may have underestimated total T cell responses.

A word on this clone: Its antigen is as yet unknown.

The receptor's source is a human donor who had recovered from COVID-19. The V gene is TRBV30, the J gene TRBJ1-1; maybe TRBD1 (6 bases). The specimen was peripheral blood, collected after recovery from COVID-19. The CDR3 nucleotides are TGTGCCTGGAGTGCGGGGGGGCGAGGGACTGAAGCTTTCTTT. Translating gives CAWSAGGRGTEAFF.